Shown below are 29 T cell receptor beta chains from a single sample sequenced in a study of human T cells and chemical hapten exposure. The time point denotes: healthy volunteer bleed at 6 weeks. Unfractionated whole blood served as the source for total RNA extraction. Each CDR3 protein is one row after TCRdb ran MiXCR on the RACE reads. Of some 65,000 distinct CDR3 sequences listed, about 6.5% are singletons. Sequenced input: whole blood. These receptors were collected from a female donor in good health. Some clones in this sample may be carry-over from other donors' samples.

CDR3 sequence (DNA): TGCGCCAGCAGCCAAGAGGGGAATCCTAGCGGAAACATTCAGTACTTC. This gives the protein CASSQEGNPSGNIQYF. The chain combines TRBV4-1 with TRBJ2-4; 7 bases match TRBD2. The V gene's germline CDR1 is MGHRA and CDR2 YSYEKL. The CDR3 consists of 16 residues. With 0 bases clipped from V and 6 bases from J, the junction kept 8 bases outside the gene matches.

This clonotype was detected ten times or more. The chain is built from TRBV7-6 and TRBJ2-5, with D unresolved. The CDR3 totals 12 residues. From germline, CDR1 is SGHVS and CDR2 FNYEAQ. Deletions cut 3 bases from V and 5 bases from J, with 7 bases between. Here the CDR3 DNA reads TGTGCCAGCAGCTTCAATAAGGAGACCCAGTACTTC. Protein product: CASSFNKETQYF.

This clonotype was seen many times. The gene calls are TRBV27 and TRBJ1-4; 7 bases are shared with TRBD1. CDR1 MNHEY and CDR2 SMNVEV come from the germline V gene (reference sequence). The CDR3 loop spans 14 amino acids. With 0 bases clipped from V and 6 bases from J, the junction kept 1 base outside the gene matches. CDR3 bases: TGTGCCAGCAGTTTATCCAGGGGGGATGAAAAACTGTTTTTT. Protein product: CASSLSRGDEKLFF.

In this sample, this clonotype turned up many times. CDR3 loop: CASSPRTGSYEQYF. CDR3 in DNA: TGTGCCAGCAGTCCCCGGACAGGGAGCTACGAGCAGTACTTC. The chain is built from TRBV27 and TRBJ2-7, with 8 bases aligning to TRBD1. There are 14 residues in the CDR3. Trimming took 5 bases from V and 3 from J; bases not matched to a gene: 6. The germline gives CDR1 MNHEY, CDR2 SMNVEV (reference sequence).

This clonotype was picked up a small number of times. The chain is built from TRBV29-1 and TRBJ2-3, with D perhaps matching TRBD2 (6 bases). Germline CDR1 SQVTM, CDR2 ANQGSEA. This CDR3 contains 14 residues. Trimming removed 4 bases from V and 2 bases from J, with 13 bases in between. The CDR3 here is CSVGGGIHTDTQYF. The CDR3 DNA reads as TGCAGCGTTGGAGGCGGGATCCACACAGATACGCAGTATTTT.

V is TRBV11-2 and J is TRBJ2-3; unclear D gene. The CDR3 covers 16 residues. Between the trimmed V and J ends, which lost 4 bases and 2 bases, there was a span of 16 bases. CDR1 and CDR2 from the germline V gene are SGHAT and FQNNGV. CDR3 coding DNA: TGTGCCAGCAGCTCCCAAAGCGAGACCATCACAGATACGCAGTATTTT. Translating gives CASSSQSETITDTQYF. Using reference TRBV11-2 and TRBJ2-3 for the parts outside the CDR3, the full variable domain is EAGVAQSPRYKIIEKRQSVAFWCNPISGHATLYWYQQILGQGPKLLIQFQNNGVVDDSQLPKDRFSAERLKGVDSTLKIQPAKLEDSAVYLCASSSQSETITDTQYFGPGTRLTVL.

This clonotype was detected many times. The chain links TRBV11-2 to TRBJ1-5, with TRBD1 matching 7 bases. CDR3 length equals 14 residues. Trimming cost V 6 bases and J 2 bases; bases outside gene matches: 4. Germline-derived CDR1 and CDR2 are SGHAT and FQNNGV. CDR3 protein: CASRPGTGNQPQHF. CDR3 nucleotide sequence: TGTGCCAGCAGGCCGGGGACAGGCAATCAGCCCCAGCATTTT.

The table lists this clonotype with many counts. V and J are TRBV7-2 and TRBJ2-2, with TRBD2 matching 8 bases. The trim removed 5 bases at V and 6 bases at J, leaving 11 bases unmatched. Germline values: CDR1 SGHTA, CDR2 FQGNSA. CDR3 length equals 16 residues. The CDR3 DNA reads TGTGCCAGCAGCCGAGGGGGACTAGTACGGGCCGGGGAGCTGTTTTTT. Translated, it gives CASSRGGLVRAGELFF.

This clonotype was observed at least ten times. The V and J genes are TRBV29-1 and TRBJ2-1; unclear D gene. V shed 4 bases and J shed 7 bases, with 11 bases lying between them. Per the germline V gene, CDR1 is SQVTM and CDR2 is ANQGSEA. This CDR3 region has 12 residues. CDR3: CSVAWLGNEQFF. CDR3 nucleotides: TGCAGCGTTGCATGGCTTGGAAATGAGCAGTTCTTC.

This clonotype came up a few times. V is TRBV29-1 and J is TRBJ1-1; D remains unclear. The V gene's germline CDR1 is SQVTM and CDR2 ANQGSEA. This CDR3 comprises 10 residues. Trimming left V 5 bases short and J 8 bases short, with 9 bases between. The CDR3 DNA reads TGCAGCGTTTCGGCGCCGGAAGCTTTCTTT. This codes for CSVSAPEAFF.

This clonotype came up many times. The chain uses TRBV28 and TRBJ2-3; 7 bases agree with TRBD2. The CDR3 spans 12 residues. In germline, CDR1 is MDHEN, CDR2 SYDVKM. V was pared by 11 bases and J by 1 base, with 3 bases of the junction left unmatched. DNA of the CDR3: TGTGCCTCTGCGGGGGGCACAGATACGCAGTATTTT. Its translation is CASAGGTDTQYF.

This clonotype has ten or more counts. The chain combines TRBV27 with TRBJ2-7, with 7 bases fitting TRBD2. Trimming at V came to 8 bases and at J to 2 bases, leaving 3 bases not matched to a gene. Germline V CDR1 and CDR2: MNHEY, SMNVEV (reference sequence). This CDR3 has 12 amino acids. The CDR3 coding sequence is TGTGCCAGCGGGCTAGCGGCCTACGAGCAGTACTTC. Protein product: CASGLAAYEQYF.

This CDR3 is CASSKQTGSGANVLTF. CDR3 sequence (DNA): TGCGCCAGCAGCAAACAGACGGGCTCTGGGGCCAACGTCCTGACTTTC. The chain uses TRBV5-1 and TRBJ2-6; no clear D. There are 16 residues in the CDR3. Trimming took off 4 bases at V and 0 bases at J, with 11 bases between the two ends. Germline CDR1 SGHRS, CDR2 YFSETQ.

This clonotype was counted many times. V usage is TRBV5-4 and J usage is TRBJ2-2; 7 bases map to TRBD1. The germline CDR1 and CDR2 sequences are SGHNT and YYREEE (reference sequence). V was pared by 0 bases and J by 3 bases, with 2 bases of the junction left unmatched. The CDR3 has 15 residues. As DNA, the CDR3 is TGTGCCAGCAGCTTGGGACAGGGTTACACCGGGGAGCTGTTTTTT. This gives the protein CASSLGQGYTGELFF.

This clonotype was picked up many times. This chain uses TRBV25-1 with TRBJ2-7, with D uncertain. V was trimmed by 1 base and J by 7 bases, leaving 20 bases between them. The CDR3 sequence is 16 residues long. Germline-derived CDR1 and CDR2 are MGHDK and SYGVNS. CDR3 nucleotides: TGTGCCAGCAGTGAATTACGGCCGGGTTCTTCGGTGGAGCAGTACTTC. Translating it yields CASSELRPGSSVEQYF.

The rearrangement joins TRBV28 to TRBJ1-3; D is unresolved. The V gene lost 5 bases and the J gene lost 3 bases, with 8 bases spanning the gap. Germline loops: CDR1 MDHEN, CDR2 SYDVKM. CDR3 length: 13 residues. Written as DNA, the CDR3 is TGTGCCAGCAGTCTGCTCCTTGGAAACACCATATATTTT. This codes for CASSLLLGNTIYF.

There are many counts of this clonotype. The chain is built from TRBV20-1 and TRBJ2-7, with 8 bases aligning to TRBD2. In germline, CDR1 is DFQATT, CDR2 SNEGSKA (reference sequence). Germline trimming cut 2 bases from V and 5 bases from J; bases unmatched to any gene: 11. The CDR3 is 15 amino acids. The CDR3 nucleotides are TGCAGTGCTAGACGGGAGGGAGGGCTGAATCACGAGCAGTACTTC. This encodes CSARREGGLNHEQYF.

The chain links TRBV29-1 to TRBJ2-7; no reliable D call. From germline, CDR1 is SQVTM and CDR2 ANQGSEA. The CDR3 has 13 amino acids. V was cut by 0 bases and J by 3 bases, with 9 bases left in between. The CDR3 spells CSVEEGAYYEQYF. For the CDR3, the DNA is TGCAGCGTTGAAGAAGGAGCTTACTACGAGCAGTACTTC.

This clonotype came up many times. The chain combines TRBV28 with TRBJ1-4; possible D gene TRBD1, 5 bases. Trimming shortened V by 6 bases and J by 8 bases, and 13 bases separated the two germline ends. The germline CDR1 and CDR2 sequences are MDHEN and SYDVKM. The CDR3 runs 13 residues. The CDR3 loop is CASSLPRQEKLFF. The CDR3 DNA follows: TGTGCCAGCAGCCTCCCCCGACAGGAAAAACTGTTTTTT.

This clonotype was picked up many times. The V and J genes are TRBV7-2 and TRBJ2-5; D call uncertain. CDR1 and CDR2 from the germline V gene are SGHTA and FQGNSA. V was trimmed by 6 bases and J by 4 bases, leaving 9 bases between them. CDR3 size: 12 residues. CDR3 in DNA: TGTGCCAGCAGTCCCCCAGGAGAGACCCAGTACTTC. As protein: CASSPPGETQYF.

This clonotype was found many times. The gene calls are TRBV7-8 and TRBJ2-5; weak D call: TRBD1 (6 bases). The CDR3 totals 15 residues. The germline CDR1 and CDR2 sequences are SGHVS and FQNEAQ. V was shortened by 5 bases and J by 4 bases, with 17 bases between the two germline ends. In nucleotides, the CDR3 is TGTGCCAGCAGCCCCGGGCTTGCAGGGGTAGAGACCCAGTACTTC. Its protein product is CASSPGLAGVETQYF. The whole variable domain, filled in from reference TRBV7-8 and TRBJ2-5, reads GAGVSQSPRYKVAKRGQDVALRCDPISGHVSLFWYQQALGQGPEFLTYFQNEAQLDKSGLPSDRFFAERPEGSVSTLKIQRTQQEDSAVYLCASSPGLAGVETQYFGPGTRLLVL.

J is TRBJ2-5 and V is TRBV10-3; 9 bases map to TRBD1. The CDR3 is 16 amino acids. J was trimmed by 5 bases and V by 4 bases; bases with no gene match: 11. Germline values: CDR1 ENHRY, CDR2 SYGVKD. The CDR3 DNA reads TGTGCCATCAGTGCTGGGACAGGGAAGGAGTTGGAGACCCAGTACTTC. Protein product: CAISAGTGKELETQYF.

This clonotype is medium-sized in the sample. J is TRBJ2-3 and V is TRBV5-1; TRBD1 is a possible D gene (5 bases). Per germline, CDR1 SGHRS and CDR2 YFSETQ. V lost 0 bases, J lost 2 bases, and 7 bases lay in between. This CDR3 has 14 amino acids. The CDR3 loop is CASSLGQSTDTQYF. As DNA, the CDR3 is TGCGCCAGCAGCTTGGGACAGTCCACAGATACGCAGTATTTT.

On this clonotype: The junction differs from germline at one of its ends, possibly a read error. The rearrangement uses TRBV5-1 and TRBJ1-2; no firm D call. CDR3 length: 12 residues. Germline lookup yields CDR1 SGHRS and CDR2 YFSETQ. The CDR3: CASSSTNGVVNF. CDR3 nucleotides: TGCGCCAGCAGCTCCACGAACGGGGTAGTCAACTTC.

This clonotype has a count of ten or more. The chain couples TRBV6-1 to TRBJ1-1; D unclear. Germline loops: CDR1 MNHNS, CDR2 SASEGT. There are 14 residues in the CDR3. V lost 1 base and J 3 bases, leaving 9 bases between the germline ends. The DNA for the CDR3 is TGTGCCAGCAGTGAAGTAAAGGCAGACACTGAAGCTTTCTTT. This encodes CASSEVKADTEAFF.

A few counts support this clonotype. This rearrangement joins TRBV5-6 to TRBJ1-6; D gene ambiguous. This CDR3 has 13 amino acids. CDR1 is SGHDT, CDR2 YYEEEE, per germline. Trimming removed 3 bases at V and 8 bases at J, with 9 bases between. The CDR3, as DNA: TGTGCCAGCAGCTCGGCCCGCTATTCACCCCTCCACTTT. Translated, it gives CASSSARYSPLHF.

This clonotype was observed many times. J is TRBJ1-1 and V is TRBV12-3 or TRBV12-4; no definite D call. V gave up 0 bases and J gave up 1 base, with 9 bases separating them. CDR3 length: 15 amino acids. The CDR3 loop is CASSLALGQNTEAFF. The DNA of the CDR3 is TGTGCCAGCAGTTTAGCGCTAGGGCAGAACACTGAAGCTTTCTTT.

The V gene is TRBV7-2, the J gene TRBJ2-3, with D tentatively TRBD1 or TRBD2 (6 bases each). Trimming left V 5 bases short and J 7 bases short, with 10 bases between. Per germline, CDR1 SGHTA and CDR2 FQGNSA. There are 12 residues in the CDR3. The CDR3 loop is CASSPGGHTQYF. The CDR3 region has the DNA TGTGCCAGCAGCCCCGGGGGCCATACGCAGTATTTT. Complete variable domain (other parts from reference TRBV7-2 and TRBJ2-3): GAGVSQSPSNKVTEKGKDVELRCDPISGHTALYWYRQSLGQGLEFLIYFQGNSAPDKSGLPSDRFSAERTGGSVSTLTIQRTQQEDSAVYLCASSPGGHTQYFGPGTRLTVL.

This chain uses TRBV12-3 or TRBV12-4 with TRBJ2-3, with 8 bases aligning to TRBD1. This CDR3 is built from 12 residues. Losses at the gene ends were 7 bases for V and 8 bases for J; bases not matched to a gene: 5. The CDR3 protein is CASNNDRGTQYF. CDR3 nucleotides: TGTGCCAGCAATAACGACAGGGGTACGCAGTATTTT.